This record concerns one TCR beta chain sequence. The target antigen is unknown. The data derive from a study of T cells expressing NK-cell markers. Study-level background: Seven of the eight sequenced donors were HCMV-seropositive; one was seronegative. Study-level results: Among four donors, these clonotypes also ranked first in the CD3+CD56-NKG2C+ fraction.

What made the TCR beta cDNA was 5'RACE template switching with UMIs. Reprocessing the 5' RACE reads, TCRdb reports a single entry for every CDR3 protein and omits DNA. This repertoire includes fewer than 300,000 distinct CDR3 sequences. Sequenced sample: blood T cells: a sorted CD56 or NKG2C T cell subset, CD4+ or CD8+ T cells, or bulk PBMC T cells (not recorded which). The TCR sequence derives from a woman between 18 and 70 years old in good health.

This CDR3 is CASSYDRPLDTEAFF. This chain joins TRBV6-5 and TRBJ1-1; lacking DNA, the TRBD1 call made by TCRdb goes unchecked. CDR1 and CDR2 (germline): MNHEY, SVGAGI. The CDR3 consists of 15 residues.